The sequence of this TCR beta chain was determined in a study of shared clonotypes between healthy human individuals. About this clone itself: Its cognate antigen is unknown.

Study findings and constraints: Sampling covered nothing but blood. Tissue TCR repertoires likely differ from those found in blood.

Sequenced by immunoSEQ multiplex PCR; TCRdb stores in-frame clones only, minus some. The data hold 490,000 or so clones, with 70% to 80% observed a single time. CDR1 is SNHLY and CDR2 is FYNNEI in the germline V gene. The CDR3 contains 15 residues. Trimming took off 5 bases at V and 3 bases at J, with 14 bases between the two ends. Sequencing was done on a sample of PBMCs. The receptor comes from a woman aged 35 to 49 in good health. Some clones in this sample may be carry-over from other donors' samples. The chain uses TRBV2 and TRBJ1-5, with D tentatively TRBD1 (5 bases). CDR3 DNA sequence: TGTGCCAGCAGTTTTCATAGGGGCAACAATCAGCCCCAGCATTTT. This codes for CASSFHRGNNQPQHF.